The table lists the clone carrying this T cell receptor (beta chain) with many counts. V gave up 4 bases and J gave up 5 bases, with 7 bases separating them. This CDR3 contains 12 residues. Germline V lookup: CDR1 SGDLS, CDR2 YYNGEE. Time point meaning: pre-sensitization, week 0. Noted treatment: therapeutic diphenylcyclopropenone sensitization with weekly scalp DPC. The sample is drawn from a study of human T cells and chemical hapten exposure. TCRdb re-called the RACE reads with MiXCR, one entry per CDR3 protein. This table has more than 80,000 distinct CDR3 sequences, roughly an eighth appearing once.

This rearrangement joins TRBV9 to TRBJ1-5, with D hard to call. The starting material was whole blood, obtained in connection with sensitization to the hapten diphenylcyclopropenone (DPC). The receptor was derived from a woman aged 45-65 years with alopecia areata. Some clones in this sample may be carry-over from other donors' samples. Written as DNA, the CDR3 is TGTGCCAGCAGCCCGGGAGATCAGCCCCAGCATTTT. Amino acid sequence: CASSPGDQPQHF.